Listed below are T cell receptor beta chains from one sample, sequenced in a study of T cells in Graves' hyperthyroidism and ophthalmopathy. TCRdb reprocessed the multiplex PCR reads with MiXCR, giving one entry per CDR3 protein. The sample carries around 520,000 distinct CDR3 sequences, around 22% recorded once. Material: blood. Receptor source: a woman between 25 and 40 years old with Graves' ophthalmopathy. CDR3s include the opening cysteine and the closing phenylalanine or tryptophan. The D gene is left open where the match is weak. Only part of the rows carry a size: once, few, many, or a class if the clone is expanded.

TRBJ1-2 . many TRBV20-1 TGCAGTGCTAGACCCTTGTCAGACGCTAACTATGGCTACACCTTC CSARPLSDANYGYTF
TRBJ2-6 TRBD1 few TRBV7-8 TGTGCCAGCAGCTTAGGGGACAGGGGAGTTACCAACGTCCTGACTTTC CASSLGDRGVTNVLTF
TRBJ1-5 TRBD1 . TRBV4-2 TGTGCCAGCAGCCAAAGAGGGGGCATAAGCCATCAGCCCCAGCATTTT CASSQRGGISHQPQHF
TRBJ1-3 . many TRBV20-1 TGCAGTGCCCGGCAATCTGGAAACACCATATATTTT CSARQSGNTIYF
TRBJ1-2 . . TRBV12-3/TRBV12-4 TGTGCCAGCAGTCCCGGGCCCCGCTACACCTTC CASSPGPRYTF
TRBJ2-7 TRBD2 many TRBV13 TGTGCCAGCAGCTCGGGACTAGCGGGGCCGCAAGCCTACGAGCAGTACTTC CASSSGLAGPQAYEQYF
TRBJ2-7 TRBD2 many TRBV11-1 TGTGCCAGCAGCCCACTACTAGCGGGGGGCAACTACGAGCAGTACTTC CASSPLLAGGNYEQYF
TRBJ1-6 TRBD1 . TRBV5-1 TGCGCCAGCAGCGCCTCCACAGGGGGTAATTCACCCCTCCACTTT CASSASTGGNSPLHF
TRBJ1-2 . many TRBV5-1 TGCGCCAGCAGCCCACAGGGAATCGGGGGCTACACCTTC CASSPQGIGGYTF
TRBJ2-4 TRBD2 many TRBV6-1 TGTGCCAGCGGTCCGTCTAGCGGGGGGATAAAAAACATTCAGTACTTC CASGPSSGGIKNIQYF
TRBJ2-7 . few TRBV10-3 TGTGCCATCAGTGACTCCGGGGGACCCTACGAGCAGTACTTC CAISDSGGPYEQYF
TRBJ2-7 TRBD1 many TRBV5-1 TGCGCCAGCAGCCTCTCCTCCGGGACAGGGGGGTACGAGCAGTACTTC CASSLSSGTGGYEQYF